One and the same sample provided the 8 T cell receptor beta chains below, sequenced in a study of identical twins. MiXCR was run by TCRdb on the 5' RACE reads, yielding one entry per CDR3 protein. The profile shows approximately 190,000 distinct CDR3 sequences, approximately 15% of them singletons. These data are also associated with another study on T cells expressing NK-cell markers.

Specimen: CD8+ T cells sorted from blood. The origin of the receptors is a woman aged 18-35 years in good health.

The table lists this clonotype with a few counts. This chain links TRBV20-1 with TRBJ2-3; TRBD1 or TRBD2 may be the D gene (6 bases each). The CDR3 spans 12 residues. CDR1 and CDR2 from the germline V gene are DFQATT and SNEGSKA (reference sequence). CDR3 protein: CRGGQSTDTQYF. The CDR3, as DNA: TGCCGTGGGGGGCAGAGCACAGATACGCAGTATTTT.

CDR3 in DNA: TGTGCCAGCAGCCAAGACCTCGCGGTGTCCTACAATGAGCAGTTCTTC. Protein sequence: CASSQDLAVSYNEQFF. The rearrangement links TRBV3-1 to TRBJ2-1; D remains unclear. The V gene lost 0 bases and the J gene lost 1 base, with 10 bases spanning the gap. The germline gives CDR1 LGHDT, CDR2 YNNKEL (reference sequence). The CDR3 contains 16 residues.

This clonotype was picked up many times. The rearrangement links TRBV20-1 to TRBJ2-2, with a tentative D call TRBD2 (6 bases). V lost 0 bases, J lost 3 bases, and 11 bases lay in between. Per the germline V gene, CDR1 is DFQATT and CDR2 is SNEGSKA (reference sequence). The CDR3 consists of 15 residues. CDR3 amino acids: CSARDRGTYTGELFF. For the CDR3, the DNA is TGCAGTGCTAGAGATCGCGGGACCTACACCGGGGAGCTGTTTTTT.

The rearrangement joins TRBV25-1 to TRBJ1-1, with D unresolved. The CDR3 is 13 amino acids. CDR1 MGHDK and CDR2 SYGVNS come from the germline V gene. V lost 1 base and J 1 base, leaving 4 bases between the germline ends. In DNA form, the CDR3 reads TGTGCCAGCAGTGAATGGGGGAACACTGAAGCTTTCTTT. Encoded protein: CASSEWGNTEAFF.

The chain couples TRBV9 to TRBJ2-1; no definite D call. Germline CDR1 SGDLS, CDR2 YYNGEE. This CDR3 is 13 amino acids long. Between the trimmed V and J ends, which lost 0 bases and 6 bases, there was a span of 7 bases. The CDR3 spells CASSVGPSNEQFF. The CDR3 DNA reads as TGTGCCAGCAGCGTAGGGCCCTCCAATGAGCAGTTCTTC.

This clonotype was observed a few times. The V call is TRBV28, the J call TRBJ1-1, with TRBD1 as a possible D gene (5 bases). Deletions cut 6 bases from V and 0 bases from J, with 14 bases between. Germline values: CDR1 MDHEN, CDR2 SYDVKM. This CDR3 is 15 amino acids long. The CDR3 DNA follows: TGTGCCAGCAGCAGGGACGGAGGGTTGAACACTGAAGCTTTCTTT. Translation gives CASSRDGGLNTEAFF.

This clonotype was seen only a few times. Written as DNA, the CDR3 is TGTGCCAGCAGTACAGGGGGGGCTGAAGCTTTCTTT. Translated, it gives CASSTGGAEAFF. The chain uses TRBV6-5 and TRBJ1-1; 8 nucleotides agree with TRBD1. J gave up 6 bases and V 5 bases, and 2 bases lay outside the gene matches. There are 12 residues in the CDR3. Germline loops: CDR1 MNHEY, CDR2 SVGAGI.

This clonotype has ten or more counts. This rearrangement joins TRBV12-3 or TRBV12-4 to TRBJ2-3; 12 nucleotides match TRBD2. The CDR3 is 16 residues long. The trim removed 0 bases at V and 5 bases at J, leaving 3 bases unmatched. The CDR3 here is CASSLAGLAGLDTQYF. The CDR3 DNA is TGTGCCAGCAGTTTAGCCGGACTAGCGGGGTTAGATACGCAGTATTTT.